This T cell receptor beta chain derives from a study of blood T cell repertoires in COVID-19. The germline V gene encodes CDR1 SGDLS and CDR2 YYNGEE. Trimming shortened V by 4 bases and J by 8 bases, and 13 bases separated the two germline ends. The CDR3 has 13 residues. The method was immunoSEQ multiplex PCR; TCRdb's version includes in-frame clones alone and lacks a portion of them. Among more than 150,000 clones listed, approximately 87% were seen once. The rearrangement links TRBV9 to TRBJ2-1; a possible D gene is TRBD1 (6 bases). The TCR sequence derives from a woman aged 18-30 years who had recovered from COVID-19. Sequencing was performed on peripheral blood. CDR3 in amino acids: CASSPSPGDEQFF. CDR3 in DNA: TGTGCCAGCAGCCCAAGTCCAGGGGATGAGCAGTTCTTC.